The clone carrying this T cell receptor beta chain was recorded once. The method was immunoSEQ multiplex PCR; TCRdb's version includes in-frame clones alone and lacks a portion of them. The table includes under 100,000 clones, about 89% detected once. This sample is part of a study of control samples from healthy donors and cancer patients. The CDR3 extends over 14 amino acids. V lost 5 bases, J lost 7 bases, and 6 bases stayed unmatched. Per the germline V gene, CDR1 is SGHTA and CDR2 is FQGTGA. This TCR derives from a woman aged 45 to 65 with colorectal cancer. The specimen sequenced was PBMCs. The chain combines TRBV7-3 with TRBJ2-1; 9 positions match TRBD2. The CDR3 loop is CASSTASGVNEQFF. CDR3 DNA: TGTGCCAGCAGCACCGCTAGCGGGGTAAATGAGCAGTTCTTC.